The source of this T cell receptor beta chain is a study of shared clonotypes between healthy human individuals. From germline, CDR1 is SGHVS and CDR2 FNYEAQ. The CDR3 has 13 residues. Trimming removed 1 base from V and 4 bases from J, with 7 bases in between. It was 200 ng DNA, about 30,000 T cell genomes, that sorted-subset replicate PCRs used. Using immunoSEQ multiplex PCR, the repertoire was profiled, and TCRdb retains in-frame clones only, with some absent. This table holds 2.5 million or so clones, approximately 92% found once. In regard to this clone: What it binds is not known.

Study results and limitations: When naive CD4 clonotypes were compared across a few donors, approximately 5% were shared. Naive subsets typically showed greater estimated richness than memory subsets.

V and J are TRBV7-6 and TRBJ1-2; unclear D gene. The receptor was derived from a man younger than 35 in good health. Source material: naive CD4+ T cells sorted from blood. The subset is: CD45RA+ positively selected. The DNA of the CDR3 is TGTGCCAGCAGCTTAGGGAACGCCTATGGCTACACCTTC. As protein: CASSLGNAYGYTF.